This T cell receptor (beta chain) is drawn from a study of OX40 agonist ivuxolimab in advanced cancers. In the study overall: Among those enrolled, mean age was about 58 years (range about 23 to 90) and approximately 83% were male.

Trimming shortened V by 2 bases and J by 4 bases, and 6 bases separated the two germline ends. The CDR3 length is 13 residues. Per the germline V gene, CDR1 is MNHEY and CDR2 is SMNVEV (reference sequence). Assay used: immunoSEQ multiplex PCR; TCRdb lists only in-frame clones, some missing. The table records about 26,000 clones, about 88% of them present only once. This receptor was taken from an adult with an advanced solid tumor such as melanoma, head and neck, liver or kidney cancer. The chain joins TRBV27 to TRBJ1-5; D not resolved. The sequences come from CD4+ or CD8+ T cells sorted from blood, collected in a trial of the OX40 agonist ivuxolimab. CDR3 region: CASSLLGNQPQHF. The CDR3 DNA sequence: TGTGCCAGCAGTTTACTGGGAAATCAGCCCCAGCATTTT.